What follows are 15 T cell receptor beta chains derived from one specimen sequenced in a study of blood T cells in healthy people across ages. The authors ran a second PCR of roughly 7 to 11 cycles using a sample-barcoded 5' primer and a J-beta primer mix. Each CDR3 protein is one row after TCRdb ran MiXCR on the 5' RACE reads. Of 980,000 or so distinct CDR3 sequences detected, 40% to 60% appear once; the ten largest clones hold roughly 12%. Specimen: blood. Receptor source: a young man in good health.

The chain has TRBV27 and TRBJ1-2; TRBD1 matches at 8 bases. The CDR3 has 14 residues. Trimming removed 4 bases from V and 2 bases from J; junction bases left unmatched: 3. Germline-derived CDR1 and CDR2 are MNHEY and SMNVEV (reference sequence). CDR3 sequence reads: CASSSRQGNYGYTF. For the CDR3, the DNA is TGTGCCAGCAGTTCCCGACAGGGGAACTATGGCTACACCTTC.

The chain combines TRBV11-2 with TRBJ2-3; 12 bases fit TRBD2. Unmatched junction bases numbered 7, after V lost 8 bases and J lost 1 base. Germline V lookup: CDR1 SGHAT, CDR2 FQNNGV. The CDR3 covers 16 residues. The CDR3 spells CASGKRLAGGTDTQYF. The CDR3 DNA reads TGTGCCAGCGGCAAACGACTAGCGGGGGGCACAGATACGCAGTATTTT.

The genes are TRBV10-3 and TRBJ1-1; D call uncertain. Germline V lookup: CDR1 ENHRY, CDR2 SYGVKD. The CDR3 runs to 14 residues. With 0 bases removed from V and 7 bases from J, the gap between germline ends came to 12 bases. The CDR3 reads CAISESIGPDEAFF. In nucleotides, the CDR3 is TGTGCCATCAGTGAGTCAATCGGCCCCGATGAAGCTTTCTTT.

The chain links TRBV7-2 to TRBJ1-2, with D maybe TRBD1 (6 bases). V lost 1 base, J lost 4 bases, and 13 bases lay in between. This CDR3 comprises 15 residues. Germline lookup yields CDR1 SGHTA and CDR2 FQGNSA. CDR3 sequence: CASSLEVGGSYGYTF. DNA for the CDR3: TGTGCCAGCAGCTTAGAAGTCGGGGGCTCCTATGGCTACACCTTC.

The chain combines TRBV3-1 with TRBJ2-3; 7 bases are a match to TRBD2. Germline V lookup: CDR1 LGHDT, CDR2 YNNKEL (reference sequence). This CDR3 is 15 amino acids long. Germline trimming cut 4 bases from V and 2 bases from J; bases unmatched to any gene: 6. The CDR3 spells CASSLAGVYTDTQYF. The CDR3 nucleotides read TGTGCCAGCAGCCTCGCGGGGGTGTACACAGATACGCAGTATTTT.

The rearrangement links TRBV12-3 or TRBV12-4 to TRBJ2-5; D call uncertain. The CDR3 extends over 12 amino acids. Trimming shortened V by 7 bases and J by 3 bases, and 9 bases separated the two germline ends. Here the CDR3 DNA reads TGTGCCAGCACCTTAGGTGAAGAGACCCAGTACTTC. Encoded protein: CASTLGEETQYF.

V gene TRBV9 combines with J gene TRBJ2-1; D is unclear. The CDR3 loop spans 14 amino acids. V lost 2 bases, J lost 5 bases, and 11 bases lay in between. From germline, CDR1 is SGDLS and CDR2 YYNGEE. The CDR3 sequence is CASSVLASNNEQFF. The DNA of the CDR3 is TGTGCCAGCAGCGTTCTGGCGTCTAACAATGAGCAGTTCTTC. Full variable domain (rest looked up from reference TRBV9 and TRBJ2-1): DSGVTQTPKHLITATGQRVTLRCSPRSGDLSVYWYQQSLDQGLQFLIQYYNGEERAKGNILERFSAQQFPDLHSELNLSSLELGDSALYFCASSVLASNNEQFFGPGTRLTVL.

This clonotype has more than one count but fewer than ten. The chain links TRBV27 to TRBJ2-7; 8 bases map to TRBD1. The CDR3 is 13 amino acids. CDR1 MNHEY and CDR2 SMNVEV come from the germline V gene (reference sequence). J gave up 3 bases and V 5 bases, and 3 bases lay outside the gene matches. In DNA, the CDR3 is TGTGCCAGCAGTCACAGGGGGGACTACGAGCAGTACTTC. It specifies CASSHRGDYEQYF.

This chain joins TRBV20-1 and TRBJ2-5; 10 bases are shared with TRBD2. The CDR3 has 15 amino acids. V shed 5 bases and J 0 bases; nucleotides not matched to a gene: 6. Per the germline V gene, CDR1 is DFQATT and CDR2 is SNEGSKA (reference sequence). CDR3 DNA sequence: TGCAGTGCTCCCCCACTAGCGGGGAACCAAGAGACCCAGTACTTC. Residues: CSAPPLAGNQETQYF.

This clonotype has just a few counts. The CDR3 loop is CASLPLGVQVYGYTF. The CDR3 nucleotides are TGTGCCAGCCTACCACTAGGGGTCCAGGTCTATGGCTACACCTTC. The chain has TRBV21-1 and TRBJ1-2. TRBV21-1 is termed a pseudogene. This CDR3 region has 15 residues.

The count of this clonotype is one. The chain combines TRBV2 with TRBJ2-7; D is perhaps TRBD1 (6 bases). Germline CDR1 SNHLY, CDR2 FYNNEI. V was trimmed by 4 bases and J by 0 bases, leaving 10 bases between them. The CDR3 extends over 14 amino acids. In DNA, the CDR3 is TGTGCCAGCAGTGCGCTGGGGGCCTCCTACGAGCAGTACTTC. Protein: CASSALGASYEQYF.

This clonotype was observed once. The J gene is TRBJ2-1, the V gene TRBV6-5; tentatively, D is TRBD2 (6 bases). This CDR3 has 16 amino acids. Trimming stripped 5 bases from V and 0 bases from J, with 14 bases between. Germline CDR1 and CDR2: MNHEY and SVGAGI. CDR3 nucleotide sequence: TGTGCCAGCAGTCGGGTGGGACTGCACTCCTACAATGAGCAGTTCTTC. As protein: CASSRVGLHSYNEQFF.

This CDR3 is CSVDGTGPLSPYNEQFF. CDR3 DNA sequence: TGCAGCGTCGACGGGACAGGGCCCTTATCCCCCTACAATGAGCAGTTCTTC. The chain couples TRBV29-1 to TRBJ2-1; 9 nucleotides agree with TRBD1. This CDR3 has 17 residues. J lost 2 bases, V lost 6 bases, and 14 bases had no gene match. Germline CDR1 reads SQVTM; CDR2 reads ANQGSEA.

The chain has TRBV5-1 and TRBJ2-2; 7 bases map to TRBD1. The CDR3 extends over 14 amino acids. Germline V gene data show CDR1 as SGHRS and CDR2 as YFSETQ. J was trimmed by 6 bases and V by 2 bases; bases with no gene match: 4. CDR3: CASSFEGAPGELFF. Here the CDR3 DNA reads TGCGCCAGCAGCTTCGAGGGGGCCCCCGGGGAGCTGTTTTTT.

Note on this clonotype: A much larger clone lies a single base off, so this may be a read error. The chain links TRBV6-1 to TRBJ2-1; 7 bases agree with TRBD2. The DNA end is a closer match to TRBJ2-7, so the J assignment may be wrong. The CDR3 sequence is 15 residues long. Germline CDR1 MNHNS, CDR2 SASEGT. DNA for the CDR3: TGTGCCAGCAGTGAATTGGGGGGGTCCTACAATGAGCAGTACTTC. This sequence encodes CASSELGGSYNEQYF.